The 5 T cell receptor beta chains reported below all come from one sample, sequenced in a study of shared clonotypes between healthy human individuals. This table comes from immunoSEQ multiplex PCR, and its TCRdb copy is limited to in-frame clones, with some not included. Among some 500,000 clones listed, roughly three quarters were seen once. The sample taken for sequencing was PBMCs. All receptors derive from a woman between 35 and 50 years old in good health. Some clones in this sample may be carry-over from other donors' samples.

The chain couples TRBV29-1 to TRBJ2-7, with D hard to call. The length of the CDR3 is 13 residues. The V end lost 1 base, the J end lost 3 bases, and 10 bases lay between the germline ends. Germline V gene data show CDR1 as SQVTM and CDR2 as ANQGSEA. CDR3 in amino acids: CSVEGVEFYEQYF. In DNA, the CDR3 is TGCAGCGTTGAAGGGGTAGAATTCTACGAGCAGTACTTC.

The chain carries TRBV6-5 and TRBJ2-7, with 9 bases that match TRBD1. The CDR3 is 14 amino acids. The V and J ends lost 6 bases and 2 bases, in that order; junction bases with no gene match: 5. The germline V gene has CDR1 MNHEY and CDR2 SVGAGI. Written as DNA, the CDR3 is TGTGCCAGCAGCCAGGACAGGGGCCCCTACGAGCAGTACTTC. It yields the protein CASSQDRGPYEQYF.

The rearrangement links TRBV2 to TRBJ2-7, with TRBD2 identical over 7 bases. CDR1 is SNHLY and CDR2 is FYNNEI in the germline V gene. V shed 1 base, J shed 5 bases, and the junction held 8 bases outside the gene matches. CDR3 length: 15 residues. The CDR3: CASSEDGGRRNEQYF. The CDR3 nucleotides read TGTGCCAGCAGTGAAGATGGCGGGAGAAGGAACGAGCAGTACTTC.

The gene calls are TRBV19 and TRBJ2-2; TRBD1 matches 10 bases. Germline V lookup: CDR1 LNHDA, CDR2 SQIVND (reference sequence). V dropped 4 bases and J dropped 5; count of bases not matched to a gene: 4. The CDR3 is 15 residues long. The CDR3 sequence: CASSNWGQGTGELFF. CDR3 nucleotide sequence: TGTGCCAGTAGTAATTGGGGACAGGGGACCGGGGAGCTGTTTTTT.

The chain joins TRBV5-1 to TRBJ2-7; 10 bases are shared with TRBD2. Germline V gene sequence: CDR1 SGHRS, CDR2 YFSETQ. The CDR3 runs to 15 residues. J gave up 7 bases and V 4 bases, and 11 bases lay outside the gene matches. This CDR3 reads CASSPSLAGAGEQYF. The DNA of the CDR3 is TGCGCCAGCAGCCCATCCCTAGCGGGAGCTGGTGAGCAGTACTTC.